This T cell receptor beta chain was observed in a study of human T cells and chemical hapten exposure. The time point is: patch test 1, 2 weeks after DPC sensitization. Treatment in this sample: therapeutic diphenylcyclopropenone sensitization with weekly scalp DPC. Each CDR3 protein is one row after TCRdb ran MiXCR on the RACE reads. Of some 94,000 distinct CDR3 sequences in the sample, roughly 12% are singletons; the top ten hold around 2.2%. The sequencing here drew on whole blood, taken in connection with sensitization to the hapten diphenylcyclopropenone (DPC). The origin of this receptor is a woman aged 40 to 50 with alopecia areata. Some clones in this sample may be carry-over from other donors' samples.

The CDR3 protein is CASSLGTGLINYGYTF. As DNA, the CDR3 is TGTGCCAGCAGCTTGGGGACAGGCCTTATAAACTATGGCTACACCTTC. The V and J genes are TRBV5-6 and TRBJ1-2, with 7 bases identical to TRBD1. The germline V gene encodes CDR1 SGHDT and CDR2 YYEEEE. Trimming cost V 0 bases and J 2 bases; bases outside gene matches: 7. There are 16 residues in the CDR3.